Each of the 5 T cell receptor beta chains below was sequenced from the same sample in a study of shared clonotypes between healthy human individuals. Using immunoSEQ multiplex PCR, the repertoire was profiled, and TCRdb retains in-frame clones only, with some absent. There are 2 million to 2.5 million clones in the sample; around 92% occur only once, and 0.37% lies in the top ten. The sequenced material came from naive CD4+ T cells from PBMCs. The subset here: CD45RA+ positively selected. These receptor sequences come from a man between 18 and 29 years old in good health. Some clones in this sample may be carry-over from other donors' samples.

Details on this clone: Different DNA sequences within this sample yield the same CDR3. The chain links TRBV28 to TRBJ1-5; TRBD1 matches at 8 bases. V shed 7 bases, J shed 4 bases, and the junction held 3 bases outside the gene matches. The germline V gene has CDR1 MDHEN and CDR2 SYDVKM. CDR3 length equals 13 residues. The CDR3: CASTRDRNQPQHF. In DNA form, the CDR3 reads TGTGCCAGCACCCGGGACAGGAATCAGCCCCAGCATTTT.

The chain joins TRBV6-6 to TRBJ2-7; D is perhaps TRBD1 or TRBD2 (5 bases each). CDR1 is MNHNY and CDR2 is SVGAGI in the germline V gene (reference sequence). Trimming left V 6 bases short and J 6 bases short, with 9 bases between. CDR3 length: 11 residues. The CDR3: CASRTRGEQYF. As DNA, the CDR3 is TGTGCCAGCAGGACGAGGGGCGAGCAGTACTTC.

The chain has TRBV30 and TRBJ2-7; tentative D call: TRBD2 (6 bases). CDR1 is GTSNPN, CDR2 SVGIG, per germline (reference sequence). The CDR3 extends over 14 amino acids. V lost 6 bases to trimming and J lost 1 base, with 16 bases between them. CDR3 DNA sequence: TGTGCCTGTCATGGTAAGACTAGTTCCTACGAGCAGTACTTC. Its translation is CACHGKTSSYEQYF.

This rearrangement joins TRBV28 to TRBJ2-7; 7 bases are shared with TRBD1. Germline V gene sequence: CDR1 MDHEN, CDR2 SYDVKM. The V segment lost 7 bases and the J segment 2 bases; nucleotides outside the gene matches: 14. The CDR3 runs to 16 residues. The CDR3 here is CASKKTGLLSTYEQYF. The CDR3 DNA sequence: TGTGCCAGCAAAAAGACAGGGTTGCTATCCACCTACGAGCAGTACTTC.

CDR3 sequence: CASSFAGGGNTIYF. CDR3 DNA sequence: TGTGCCAGCAGCTTTGCAGGGGGTGGAAACACCATATATTTT. The chain has TRBV5-5 and TRBJ1-3; 7 bases map to TRBD1. V lost 2 bases and J lost 3; bases outside the gene matches: 2. The CDR3 contains 14 residues. CDR1 and CDR2 (germline): SGHKS, YYEKEE (reference sequence).